This TCR beta chain is from a study of blood T cell repertoires in COVID-19. About the study: The United States, Italy and Spain supplied acute and convalescent COVID-19 samples.

Original handling: Estimation of nucleated cell counts relied on the amplification of reference gene primers. TCRdb keeps only in-frame clones here, not all; method: immunoSEQ multiplex PCR. V, J and clone size were drawn from that table, and D and trimming were deduced from the DNA. This table has some 110,000 clones, around 77% appearing once. This CDR3 comprises 14 residues. Trimming took off 4 bases at V and 3 bases at J, with 13 bases between the two ends. Germline V gene data show CDR1 as MNHEY and CDR2 as SVGEGT. This clone was recorded a few times. This clonotype originated in a man in his sixties with active or convalescent COVID-19. The V call is TRBV6-2 or TRBV6-3, the J call TRBJ2-7; the D gene is possibly TRBD2 (6 bases). Sample: peripheral blood. The CDR3 reads CASSWGLADYEQYF. The DNA of the CDR3 is TGTGCCAGCAGTTGGGGGTTAGCGGACTACGAGCAGTACTTC.